Listed below are T cell receptor beta chains from one sample, sequenced in a study of blood T cells in healthy people across ages. One entry per CDR3 protein, called by TCRdb with MiXCR from the 5' RACE reads. The data contain 710,000 or so distinct CDR3 sequences, about 20% of them seen just once; the ten biggest clones take up 20% to 25%. The sequenced sample was blood. The receptors come from a man between 65 and 85 years old in good health. The CDR3 runs from the conserved cysteine through the conserved F or W. The order of the fields is J gene, D gene, V gene, clone size, CDR3 DNA, CDR3 protein. D genes are given only for firm matches. Some rows have no size entry. The others give once, few or many, or a class for an expanded clone.

TRBJ2-5,.,TRBV7-2,.,TGTGCCAGCAGCTTAGGCGGGTTACCAGTGACCCAGTACTTC,CASSLGGLPVTQYF
TRBJ2-1,.,TRBV2,few,TGTGCCAGCAATTCGTTGGGGTACAATGAGCAGTTCTTC,CASNSLGYNEQFF
TRBJ2-5,TRBD2,TRBV28,once,TGTGCCAGCACCCCTGGGGGGGAAGAGACCCAGTACTTC,CASTPGGEETQYF
TRBJ1-1,.,TRBV15,few,TGTGCCACCAGCACCTACACAGTGCTGAACACTGAAGCTTTCTTT,CATSTYTVLNTEAFF
TRBJ1-5,.,TRBV5-1,few,TGCGCCAGCAGCTTGGCTCCACAGGGTGAGGATCAGCCCCAGCATTTT,CASSLAPQGEDQPQHF
TRBJ1-3,.,TRBV5-1,.,TGCGCCAGCAGCCATACAGGGCGCGCCGACTCTGGAAACACCATATATTTT,CASSHTGRADSGNTIYF
TRBJ2-3,.,TRBV11-2,.,TGTGCCAGCAGCAAAGGAATCGGGAGATTGGCGGGGGATACGCAGTATTTT,CASSKGIGRLAGDTQYF
TRBJ2-5,TRBD2,TRBV12-3/TRBV12-4,many,TGTGCCAGCAGAGCGACTAGCAGAGAGACCCAGTACTTC,CASRATSRETQYF
TRBJ2-7,TRBD1,TRBV11-2,few,TGTGCCAGCAGCTTAGGGGGACAGGGGCTTTACTACGAGCAGTACTTC,CASSLGGQGLYYEQYF
TRBJ2-1,.,TRBV5-1,once,TGCGCCAGCAGATGGGACGGAAATGAGCAGTTCTTC,CASRWDGNEQFF
TRBJ2-1,TRBD2,TRBV6-5,.,TGTGCCAGCAGTTACGTAAGCGGGGGGGCAAGTAATGAGCAGTTCTTC,CASSYVSGGASNEQFF
TRBJ2-5,.,TRBV4-1,few,TGCGCCAGCAGCCACCAGCGATCGAACCAAGAGACCCAGTACTTC,CASSHQRSNQETQYF
TRBJ1-2,.,TRBV20-1,few,TGCAGTGCTCAGAGAGGACAGAACTATGGCTACACCTTC,CSAQRGQNYGYTF
TRBJ2-1,TRBD2,TRBV5-1,.,TGCGCCAGCAGAATTAGCGGGAACTCCTACAATGAGCAGTTCTTC,CASRISGNSYNEQFF
TRBJ1-2,.,TRBV5-1,.,TGCGCCAGCAGCAATCGGGGGGAATTGACGGGCTACACCTTC,CASSNRGELTGYTF
TRBJ2-3,TRBD2,TRBV12-3/TRBV12-4,.,TGTGCCAGCAGTTTCGGCCTAGCGGGAGGAGGAGATGCGCAGTATTTT,CASSFGLAGGGDAQYF
TRBJ1-2,.,TRBV5-1,.,TGCGCCAGCAGCTTGGATTGGGGGGGAAACTATGGCTACACCTTC,CASSLDWGGNYGYTF
TRBJ2-2,.,TRBV19,.,TGTGCCAGTAGTATTCAGGGTAACACCAGGGAGCTGTTTTTT,CASSIQGNTRELFF
TRBJ1-1,.,TRBV20-1,.,TGCAGTGCTAGAGGCCCCTTGGGCCAAGAAGCTTTCTTT,CSARGPLGQEAFF
TRBJ2-1,TRBD2,TRBV28,few,TGTGCCAGCAGTCCCCCCTCGACTAGCGGGAGCCTCAATGAGCAGTTCTTC,CASSPPSTSGSLNEQFF
TRBJ2-3,.,TRBV20-1,.,TGCAGTGCTCCCCCGCGGGACCACACAGATACGCAGTATTTT,CSAPPRDHTDTQYF
TRBJ2-2,.,TRBV27,few,TGTGCCAGCACCGCCGGGGCCACCGGGGAGCTGTTTTTT,CASTAGATGELFF
TRBJ2-3,.,TRBV5-1,many,TGCGCCAGCAGCCCACCGGGACCTCAGACAGATACGCAGTATTTT,CASSPPGPQTDTQYF
TRBJ1-5,.,TRBV6-6,.,TGTGCCAGCAGTTACTCGACCGAAATTGGGCATTTT,CASSYSTEIGHF
TRBJ2-6,.,TRBV3-1,.,TGTGCCAGCAGCCAAGACTTCTCTGGGGCCAACGTCCTGACTTTC,CASSQDFSGANVLTF
TRBJ1-5,.,TRBV5-1,many,TGCGCCAGCAGCTTGGGCGGTGTTGGCAATCAGCCCCAGCATTTT,CASSLGGVGNQPQHF
TRBJ1-4,.,TRBV7-9,few,TGTGCCAGCAGCCAAGGGAGTACAGTCGGAAAACTGTTTTTT,CASSQGSTVGKLFF
TRBJ2-7,TRBD2,TRBV20-1,many,TGCAGTGCTAGAGCCGCTTCTAGCGGGGCTGTCTACGAGCAGTACTTC,CSARAASSGAVYEQYF
TRBJ1-2,TRBD1,TRBV19,few,TGTGCCAGTCAGGGGGACGGACGTTTTGGCTACACCTTC,CASQGDGRFGYTF